Each of the 5 T cell receptor beta chains below was sequenced from the same sample in a study of T cell clusters in autoimmune cytopenias. Multiplex touch-down PCR amplified TRB using TRB-A and TRB-B pools in one tube. After re-calling the multiplex PCR reads, TCRdb lists one entry per CDR3 protein, DNA absent. The table lists about 3,200 distinct CDR3 sequences. Each sample's input was about 250 ng genomic DNA, some 34,000 genome equivalents. Input material: peripheral blood. All receptors derive from a human donor with an autoimmune cytopenia or autoimmune hepatitis (not recorded which).

Its frequency marks this clonotype as medium-sized. This rearrangement joins TRBV7-9 to TRBJ2-1; TCRdb's D call of TRBD1 is untestable without DNA. The CDR3 contains 15 residues. Germline V gene sequence: CDR1 SEHNR, CDR2 FQNEAQ (reference sequence). The CDR3 reads CASSFDGQGGSEQFF. The variable domain in full, completed from reference TRBV7-9 and TRBJ2-1, reads DTGVSQNPRHKITKRGQNVTFRCDPISEHNRLYWYRQTLGQGPEFLTYFQNEAQLEKSRLLSDRFSAERPKGSFSTLEIQRTEQGDSAMYLCASSFDGQGGSEQFFGPGTRLTVL.

This clonotype is labeled medium-sized based on frequency. The chain uses TRBV19 and TRBJ2-1. Germline lookup yields CDR1 LNHDA and CDR2 SQIVND (reference sequence). The CDR3 is 17 residues long. The CDR3 here is CASSPSITPSSYNEQFF.

This clonotype is called medium-sized (0.01 to 0.1%) based on its frequency. The chain employs TRBV6-5 and TRBJ2-5. CDR3 length: 15 residues. The germline V gene encodes CDR1 MNHEY and CDR2 SVGAGI. The chain's CDR3 is CASSYGDRYQETQYF.

This clonotype counts as medium-sized by frequency. The rearrangement links TRBV24-1 to TRBJ2-1; TCRdb outputs TRBD2, but without DNA this stays unchecked. Germline-derived CDR1 and CDR2 are KGHDR and SFDVKD. The CDR3 length is 18 residues. The CDR3 here is CATSDSPTSGAYYNEQFF.

This clonotype shows up as medium-sized by frequency. The gene calls are TRBV6-2 or TRBV6-3 and TRBJ2-1; TCRdb designates TRBD2, a call that cannot be tested without DNA. CDR3 length equals 15 residues. Germline V gene data show CDR1 as MNHEY and CDR2 as SVGEGT. CDR3 amino acids: CASSYSGGAYNEQFF.